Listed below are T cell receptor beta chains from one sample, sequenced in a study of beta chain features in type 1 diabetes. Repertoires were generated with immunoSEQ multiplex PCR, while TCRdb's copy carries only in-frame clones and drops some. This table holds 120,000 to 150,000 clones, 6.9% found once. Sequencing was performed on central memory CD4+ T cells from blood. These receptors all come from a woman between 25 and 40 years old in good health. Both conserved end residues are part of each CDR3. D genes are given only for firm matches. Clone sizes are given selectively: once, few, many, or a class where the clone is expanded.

TGCGCCAGCAGCCTAGGGACTAGCGGAGCCTACGAGCAGTACTTC	CASSLGTSGAYEQYF	TRBJ2-7	TRBV5-1	-	TRBD2
TGTGCCAGCAGCTTAGATAGCCGGGACAGGGTGCGCAATGAGCAGTTCTTC	CASSLDSRDRVRNEQFF	TRBJ2-1	TRBV11-2	few	TRBD1
TGTGCCTGGGGGGCTCAGGCAGGGGGTTCGCGCAATCAGCCCCAGCATTTT	CAWGAQAGGSRNQPQHF	TRBJ1-5	TRBV30	-	TRBD1
TGTGCCAGCTCACCATATGGACTAGCAGATACGCAGTATTTT	CASSPYGLADTQYF	TRBJ2-3	TRBV18	-	TRBD2
TGTGCCAGCAGTGGGGGACTAGCGGATTTCCAAGAGACCCAGTACTTC	CASSGGLADFQETQYF	TRBJ2-5	TRBV13	many	TRBD2
TGTGCCAGCTCACCTTCGGGACACGGGAACACTGAAGCTTTCTTT	CASSPSGHGNTEAFF	TRBJ1-1	TRBV18	-	-
TGTGCCAGCAGTTTAATCCAGGGGAGTGGCTACACCTTC	CASSLIQGSGYTF	TRBJ1-2	TRBV28	-	-
TGTGCCAGCAGCTCACCGACTAGTACCTACGAGCAGTACTTC	CASSSPTSTYEQYF	TRBJ2-7	TRBV7-2	many	-
TGTGCCAGCAGTACCCCTGCGGGCTCTGGAAACACCATATATTTT	CASSTPAGSGNTIYF	TRBJ1-3	TRBV6-6	-	-
TGTGCCAGCAGCCCACAAGACTGGGAGACCCAGTACTTC	CASSPQDWETQYF	TRBJ2-5	TRBV14	many	-
TGTGCCAGCAGATGGGACAGTAGGAGCGCTGCAACTAATGAAAAACTGTTTTTT	CASRWDSRSAATNEKLFF	TRBJ1-4	TRBV28	few	TRBD1
TGTGCCAGCAGCCCGGGACAGGGGGTCGGGGCCAACGTCCTGACTTTC	CASSPGQGVGANVLTF	TRBJ2-6	TRBV4-2	-	TRBD1
TGTGCCAGCAGCTTACAAACCGGGGGGGTCACTGAAGCTTTCTTT	CASSLQTGGVTEAFF	TRBJ1-1	TRBV7-2	-	-
TGTGCCAGCAGTTCGTGGGGAGCGGGTGGAGATACGCAGTATTTT	CASSSWGAGGDTQYF	TRBJ2-3	TRBV28	-	-
TGTGCCAGGGCCACAGGGGGGTCCTACGAGCAGTACTTC	CARATGGSYEQYF	TRBJ2-7	TRBV30	few	TRBD1
TGCGCCAGCAGCCAAGACAGCAGGGGTCGACATTCTGGGGCCAACGTCCTGACTTTC	CASSQDSRGRHSGANVLTF	TRBJ2-6	TRBV4-3	-	-
TGTGCCAGCAGTGACGGTCAGGGCCCCTACAATGAGCAGTTCTTC	CASSDGQGPYNEQFF	TRBJ2-1	TRBV6-4	once	-
TGTGCCAGCAAACAGGGGGAGAACACTGAAGCTTTCTTT	CASKQGENTEAFF	TRBJ1-1	TRBV18	-	TRBD1
TGTGCCAGCAGCCGGACAGGTTCTCTTGAAAAACTGTTTTTT	CASSRTGSLEKLFF	TRBJ1-4	TRBV7-2	-	TRBD1
TGTGCCAGCAGTAGGAGCGGGAGGATAGAGACCCAGTACTTC	CASSRSGRIETQYF	TRBJ2-5	TRBV7-2	-	TRBD2
TGTGCCAGCAGTCTCCGGGACTCAAGAAGAGATACGCAGTATTTT	CASSLRDSRRDTQYF	TRBJ2-3	TRBV28	few	-
TGTGCCAGCAGCGTACAGGGTTCTTCCACTTACAATGAGCAGTTCTTC	CASSVQGSSTYNEQFF	TRBJ2-1	TRBV7-2	-	-
TGTGCCTCGTACGTAGGACAGGGGCTTGGCTACACCTTC	CASYVGQGLGYTF	TRBJ1-2	TRBV6-5	few	TRBD1
TGCGCCAGCAGCCGCGAAGAGAACACTGAAGCTTTCTTT	CASSREENTEAFF	TRBJ1-1	TRBV4-3	many	-
TGTGCCAGCAGGGCTAGCGGGAGGACCAAAAACATTCAGTACTTC	CASRASGRTKNIQYF	TRBJ2-4	TRBV6-5	few	TRBD2
TGTGCCAGCAATATTGCTGGGACAGGGCAAGAGACCCAGTACTTC	CASNIAGTGQETQYF	TRBJ2-5	TRBV2	few	TRBD1
TGTGCCAGCAGCCAAGGAGGTCCAGATGAGCAGTTCTTC	CASSQGGPDEQFF	TRBJ2-1	TRBV14	many	-
TGTGCCAGCAGCCCACTTAGCGGGGTACGGACCGGGGAGCTGTTTTTT	CASSPLSGVRTGELFF	TRBJ2-2	TRBV9	-	TRBD2
TGTGCCAGCAGCCCCACAATCCAGACAGTTAGGGGAGGAAATGAAAAACTGTTTTTT	CASSPTIQTVRGGNEKLFF	TRBJ1-4	TRBV28	-	-
TGTGCCAGCAGCTTAAGCGGGACAGGGGGCTCGAATACGCAGTATTTT	CASSLSGTGGSNTQYF	TRBJ2-3	TRBV7-3	-	TRBD1
TGTGCCAGCTCACCTCGGACAAGCTACCAAGAGACCCAGTACTTC	CASSPRTSYQETQYF	TRBJ2-5	TRBV18	-	-
TGCGCCAGCAGCCCAGGGACTTACAACACTGAAGCTTTCTTT	CASSPGTYNTEAFF	TRBJ1-1	TRBV4-3	-	-
TGTGCCAGCAGCGTAGTTTATTTGGGAAAATATAGGACAGGAAGGTTTGGCAATCAGCCCCAGCATTTT	CASSVVYLGKYRTGRFGNQPQHF	TRBJ1-5	TRBV9	few	TRBD1
TGTGCCAGCAGTTTATTAGGATCTAGCGGGGCCCCCTACTTC	CASSLLGSSGAPYF	TRBJ2-7	TRBV28	-	TRBD2
TGTGCCTGGAGTCACGGCGGAGAAGAGACCCAGTACTTC	CAWSHGGEETQYF	TRBJ2-5	TRBV30	-	-
TGTGCCAGCAGCAGGACTAGCGGGAGAGCAAATACGCAGTATTTT	CASSRTSGRANTQYF	TRBJ2-3	TRBV28	-	TRBD2
TGCGCCAGCAGCTTGGACCGGGGCACTGAAGCTTTCTTT	CASSLDRGTEAFF	TRBJ1-1	TRBV5-1	once	-
TGTGCCACCAGCATAACCCGGGGGGCGTATGGCTACACCTTC	CATSITRGAYGYTF	TRBJ1-2	TRBV15	many	-
TGTGCCAGTAGTACTAGCGGGAGCACAGATACGCAGTATTTT	CASSTSGSTDTQYF	TRBJ2-3	TRBV19	-	TRBD2
TGTGCCAGCAGCTTAGGTTTACTCGGTAAAGAGACCCAGTACTTC	CASSLGLLGKETQYF	TRBJ2-5	TRBV11-2	many	-
TGTGCCAGCAGCTTAACCGCGGGAGTACAAGGGCGCGAGCAGTTCTTC	CASSLTAGVQGREQFF	TRBJ2-1	TRBV7-9	-	TRBD2
TGTGCTAGCAGCTTATTTATGTCAGGGAAACTCGAGACCCAGTACTTC	CASSLFMSGKLETQYF	TRBJ2-5	TRBV7-7	few	-
TGTGCCAGCAGTCGGGGGGGCTGGGGCTACAATGAGCAGTTCTTC	CASSRGGWGYNEQFF	TRBJ2-1	TRBV6-1	few	TRBD2
TGTGCCAGCAGCCTTCAAAGCGGGAGGCCCAGGGAGACCCAGTACTTC	CASSLQSGRPRETQYF	TRBJ2-5	TRBV9	-	TRBD2
TGTGCCAGTAGCCCGTCATCAGGGGACGACTACGAGCAGTACTTC	CASSPSSGDDYEQYF	TRBJ2-7	TRBV19	-	-
TGTGCCAGCAGCCAAACTAGCGGATATTACAATGAGCAGTTCTTC	CASSQTSGYYNEQFF	TRBJ2-1	TRBV7-2	few	TRBD2
TGTGCCATCAAACCGACAGGGAAAGGGGCTGAAGCTTTCTTT	CAIKPTGKGAEAFF	TRBJ1-1	TRBV10-3	few	TRBD1
TGTGCCATCAGTGAGTCTGGTCCAGCGGGGTCAAATGAGCAGTTCTTC	CAISESGPAGSNEQFF	TRBJ2-1	TRBV10-3	-	TRBD2
TGTGCCAGCAGCCCAGCGGTTCTAGCGAGCCAAGAGACCCAGTACTTC	CASSPAVLASQETQYF	TRBJ2-5	TRBV11-2	-	-
TGCGCCAGCAGCCAAGCTCTTGGGGCGGGAATCTCCTACGAGCAGTACTTC	CASSQALGAGISYEQYF	TRBJ2-7	TRBV4-3	few	-
TGTGCCAGCAGCCCGGAAGGGACAGGGGCCCTCAACACTGAAGCTTTCTTT	CASSPEGTGALNTEAFF	TRBJ1-1	TRBV9	few	TRBD1
TGTGCCAGCAGCTTAGTTTCTGGGACAGGGTGGGAAAAACTGTTTTTT	CASSLVSGTGWEKLFF	TRBJ1-4	TRBV7-2	few	TRBD1
TGTGCCAGCAGCTTAGACGTGGGGGGCTACAATGAGCAGTTCTTC	CASSLDVGGYNEQFF	TRBJ2-1	TRBV7-2	-	-
TGTGCCAGCAGTCAAGGGACAGGGGACAATGAGCAGTTCTTC	CASSQGTGDNEQFF	TRBJ2-1	TRBV27	few	TRBD1
TGTGCCTGGAGATGGGCCTCAGATACGCAGTATTTT	CAWRWASDTQYF	TRBJ2-3	TRBV30	few	-
TGTGCCAGCAGCTTCGGGACAGGGGGTGTTCAGCCCCAGCATTTT	CASSFGTGGVQPQHF	TRBJ1-5	TRBV7-8	-	TRBD1